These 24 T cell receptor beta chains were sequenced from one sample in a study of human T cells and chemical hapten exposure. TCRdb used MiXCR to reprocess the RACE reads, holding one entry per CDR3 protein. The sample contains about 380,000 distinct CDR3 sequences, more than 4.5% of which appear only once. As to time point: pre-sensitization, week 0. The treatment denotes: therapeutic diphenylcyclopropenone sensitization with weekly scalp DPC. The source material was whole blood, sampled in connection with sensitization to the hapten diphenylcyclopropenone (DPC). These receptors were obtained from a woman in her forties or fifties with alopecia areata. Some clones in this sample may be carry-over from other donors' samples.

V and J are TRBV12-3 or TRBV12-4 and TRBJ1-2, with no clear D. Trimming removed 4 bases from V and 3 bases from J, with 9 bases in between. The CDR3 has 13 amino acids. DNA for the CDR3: TGTGCCAGCAGTTCAGACTTTCACTATGGCTACACCTTC. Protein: CASSSDFHYGYTF.

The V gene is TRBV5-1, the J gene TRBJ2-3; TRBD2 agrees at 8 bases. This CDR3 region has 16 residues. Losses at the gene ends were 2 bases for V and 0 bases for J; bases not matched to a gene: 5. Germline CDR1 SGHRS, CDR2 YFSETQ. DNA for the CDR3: TGCGCCAGCAGCTTTACTAGCGGAGCTAGCACAGATACGCAGTATTTT. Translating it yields CASSFTSGASTDTQYF.

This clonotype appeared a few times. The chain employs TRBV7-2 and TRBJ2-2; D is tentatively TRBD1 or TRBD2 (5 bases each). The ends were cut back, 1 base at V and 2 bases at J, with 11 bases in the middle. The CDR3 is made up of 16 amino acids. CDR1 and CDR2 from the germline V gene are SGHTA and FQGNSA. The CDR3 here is CASSLGAGRNTGELFF. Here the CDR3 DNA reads TGTGCCAGCAGCTTAGGGGCAGGGAGAAACACCGGGGAGCTGTTTTTT.

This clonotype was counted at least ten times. The chain's CDR3 is CASSPQKTSAQDTQYF. The CDR3 DNA is TGTGCCAGCAGCCCCCAAAAGACTAGCGCCCAAGATACGCAGTATTTT. V and J are TRBV13 and TRBJ2-3; 8 positions agree with TRBD2. The CDR3 runs to 16 residues. CDR1 is PRHDT and CDR2 is FYEKMQ in the germline V gene (reference sequence). V dropped 5 bases and J dropped 5; count of bases not matched to a gene: 12.

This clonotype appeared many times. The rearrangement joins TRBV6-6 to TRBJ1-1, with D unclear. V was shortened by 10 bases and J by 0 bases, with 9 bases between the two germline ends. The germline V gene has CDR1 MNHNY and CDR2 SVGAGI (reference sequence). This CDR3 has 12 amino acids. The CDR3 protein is CATSVMNTEAFF. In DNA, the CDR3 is TGTGCCACCTCAGTGATGAACACTGAAGCTTTCTTT.

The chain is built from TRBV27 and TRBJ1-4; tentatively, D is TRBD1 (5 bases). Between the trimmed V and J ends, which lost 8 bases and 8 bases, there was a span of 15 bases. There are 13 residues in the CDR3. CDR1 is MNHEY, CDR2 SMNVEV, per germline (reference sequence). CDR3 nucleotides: TGTGCCAGCCTCAGGGAAATGGGCGAAAAACTGTTTTTT. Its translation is CASLREMGEKLFF.

DNA of the CDR3: TGTGCCAGCAGGTTATCGGCGGGCTCCTACAATGAGCAGTTCTTC. This translates into CASRLSAGSYNEQFF. The chain couples TRBV2 to TRBJ2-1; weak D call: TRBD2 (5 bases). Germline assignment: CDR1 SNHLY and CDR2 FYNNEI. The V end lost 6 bases, the J end lost 0 bases, and 12 bases lay between the germline ends. CDR3 size: 15 residues.

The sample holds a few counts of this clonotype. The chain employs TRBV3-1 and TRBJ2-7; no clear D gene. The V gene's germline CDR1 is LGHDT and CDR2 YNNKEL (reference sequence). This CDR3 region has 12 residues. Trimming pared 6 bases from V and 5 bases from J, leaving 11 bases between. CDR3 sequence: CASSTLANEQYF. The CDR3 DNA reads TGTGCCAGCAGTACCCTGGCGAACGAGCAGTACTTC.

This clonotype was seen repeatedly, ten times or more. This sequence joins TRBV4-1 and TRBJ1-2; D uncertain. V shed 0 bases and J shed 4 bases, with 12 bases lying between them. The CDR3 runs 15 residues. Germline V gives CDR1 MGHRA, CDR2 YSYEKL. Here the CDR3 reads CASSQEVVGVYGYTF. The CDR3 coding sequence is TGCGCCAGCAGCCAAGAGGTAGTGGGCGTCTATGGCTACACCTTC.

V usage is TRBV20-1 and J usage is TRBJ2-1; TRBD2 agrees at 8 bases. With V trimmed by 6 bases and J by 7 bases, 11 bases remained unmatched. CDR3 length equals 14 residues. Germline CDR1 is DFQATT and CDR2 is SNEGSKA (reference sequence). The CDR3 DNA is TGCAGTGCAAGCGGGGGCACCTCCCTTAATGAGCAGTTCTTC. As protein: CSASGGTSLNEQFF.

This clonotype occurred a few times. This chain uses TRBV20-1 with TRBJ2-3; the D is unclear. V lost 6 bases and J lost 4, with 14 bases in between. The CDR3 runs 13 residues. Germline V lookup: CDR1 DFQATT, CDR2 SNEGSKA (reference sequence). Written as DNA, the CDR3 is TGCAGTGCCGTGGCAGACCTCGCAGATACGCAGTATTTT. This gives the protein CSAVADLADTQYF.

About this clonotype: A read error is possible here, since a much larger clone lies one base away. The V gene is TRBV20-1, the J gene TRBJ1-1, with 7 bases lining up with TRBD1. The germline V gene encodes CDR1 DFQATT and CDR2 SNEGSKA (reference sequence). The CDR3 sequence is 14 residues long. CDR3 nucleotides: TGCAGTGCTAGAGCCCAGGGGGAGGAAACTGATGCTTTCTTT. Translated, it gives CSARAQGEETDAFF.

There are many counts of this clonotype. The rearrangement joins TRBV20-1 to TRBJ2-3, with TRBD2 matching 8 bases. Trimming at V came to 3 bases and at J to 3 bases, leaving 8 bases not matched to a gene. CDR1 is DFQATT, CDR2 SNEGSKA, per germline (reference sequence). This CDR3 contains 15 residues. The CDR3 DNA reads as TGCAGTGCTAGCCGAGCGGGAGATGGGACAGATACGCAGTATTTT. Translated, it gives CSASRAGDGTDTQYF.

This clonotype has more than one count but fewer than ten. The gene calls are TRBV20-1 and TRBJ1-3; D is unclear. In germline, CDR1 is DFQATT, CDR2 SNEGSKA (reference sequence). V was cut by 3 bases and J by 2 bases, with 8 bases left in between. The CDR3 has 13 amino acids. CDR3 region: CSARTVAGNTIYF. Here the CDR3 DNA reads TGCAGTGCTAGGACGGTCGCTGGAAACACCATATATTTT.

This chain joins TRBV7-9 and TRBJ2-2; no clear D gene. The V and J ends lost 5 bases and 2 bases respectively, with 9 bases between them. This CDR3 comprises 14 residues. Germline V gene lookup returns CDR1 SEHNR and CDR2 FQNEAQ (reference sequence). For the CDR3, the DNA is TGTGCCAGCAGCCCCGGGTTCAACACCGGGGAGCTGTTTTTT. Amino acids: CASSPGFNTGELFF.

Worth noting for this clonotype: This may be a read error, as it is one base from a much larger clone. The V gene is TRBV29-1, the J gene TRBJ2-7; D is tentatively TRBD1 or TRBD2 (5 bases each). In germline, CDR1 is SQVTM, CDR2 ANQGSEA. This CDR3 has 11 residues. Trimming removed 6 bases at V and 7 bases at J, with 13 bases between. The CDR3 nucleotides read TGCAGCGTGTCAGGGAGAGGGGAGCAGTACTTC. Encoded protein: CSVSGRGEQYF.

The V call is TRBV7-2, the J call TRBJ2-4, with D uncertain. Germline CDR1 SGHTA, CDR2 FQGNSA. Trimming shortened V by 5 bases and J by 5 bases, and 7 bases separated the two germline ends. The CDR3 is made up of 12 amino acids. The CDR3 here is CASSRNQNIQYF. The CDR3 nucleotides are TGTGCCAGCAGCCGAAACCAAAACATTCAGTACTTC.

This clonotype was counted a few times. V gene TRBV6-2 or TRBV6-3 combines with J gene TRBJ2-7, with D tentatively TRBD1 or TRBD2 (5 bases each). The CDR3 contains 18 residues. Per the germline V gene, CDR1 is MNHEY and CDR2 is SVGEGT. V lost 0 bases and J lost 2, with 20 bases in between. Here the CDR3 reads CASSYSIVGQEAAYEQYF. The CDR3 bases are TGTGCCAGCAGTTACTCGATCGTGGGGCAGGAGGCCGCCTACGAGCAGTACTTC.

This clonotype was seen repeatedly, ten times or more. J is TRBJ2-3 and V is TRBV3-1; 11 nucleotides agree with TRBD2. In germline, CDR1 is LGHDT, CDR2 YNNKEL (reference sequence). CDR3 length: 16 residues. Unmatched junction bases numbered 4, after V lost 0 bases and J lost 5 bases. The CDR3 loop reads CASSQDQLAGVDTQYF. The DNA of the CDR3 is TGTGCCAGCAGCCAAGATCAACTAGCGGGGGTAGATACGCAGTATTTT.

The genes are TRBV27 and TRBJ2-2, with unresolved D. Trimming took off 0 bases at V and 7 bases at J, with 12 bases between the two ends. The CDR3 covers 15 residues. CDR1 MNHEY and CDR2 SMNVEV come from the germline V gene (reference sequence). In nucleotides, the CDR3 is TGTGCCAGCAGTTTATCGGCATCCCTTGGCGGGGAGCTGTTTTTT. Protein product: CASSLSASLGGELFF.

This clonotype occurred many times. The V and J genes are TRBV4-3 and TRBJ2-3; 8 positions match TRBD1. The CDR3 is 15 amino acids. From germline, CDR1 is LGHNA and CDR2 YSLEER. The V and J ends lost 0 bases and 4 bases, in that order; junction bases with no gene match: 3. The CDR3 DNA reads TGCGCCAGCAGCCAAGAGTTACAGGGGGCAGATACGCAGTATTTT. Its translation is CASSQELQGADTQYF.

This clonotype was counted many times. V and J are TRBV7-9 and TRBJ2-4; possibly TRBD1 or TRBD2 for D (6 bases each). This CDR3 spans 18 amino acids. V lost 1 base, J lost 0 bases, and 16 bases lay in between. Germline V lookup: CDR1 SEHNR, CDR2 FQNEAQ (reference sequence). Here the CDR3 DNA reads TGTGCCAGCAGCTTAGGGTTTCAGGGGAGGAGAGCCAAAAACATTCAGTACTTC. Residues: CASSLGFQGRRAKNIQYF.

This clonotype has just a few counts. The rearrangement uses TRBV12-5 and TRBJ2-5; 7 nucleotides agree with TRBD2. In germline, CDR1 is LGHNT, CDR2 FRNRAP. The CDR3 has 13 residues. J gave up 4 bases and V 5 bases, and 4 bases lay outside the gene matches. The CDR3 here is CASGSSGGETQYF. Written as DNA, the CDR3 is TGTGCTAGTGGTAGCTCGGGAGGAGAGACCCAGTACTTC.

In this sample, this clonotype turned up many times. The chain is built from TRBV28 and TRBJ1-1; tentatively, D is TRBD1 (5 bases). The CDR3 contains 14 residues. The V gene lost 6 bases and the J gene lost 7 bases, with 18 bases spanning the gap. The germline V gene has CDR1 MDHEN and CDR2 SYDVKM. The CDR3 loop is CASRPPGLQSEAFF. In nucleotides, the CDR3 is TGTGCCAGCAGACCCCCGGGACTTCAGAGTGAAGCTTTCTTT. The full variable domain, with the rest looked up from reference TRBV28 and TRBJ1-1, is DVKVTQSSRYLVKRTGEKVFLECVQDMDHENMFWYRQDPGLGLRLIYFSYDVKMKEKGDIPEGYSVSREKKERFSLILESASTNQTSMYLCASRPPGLQSEAFFGQGTRLTVV.